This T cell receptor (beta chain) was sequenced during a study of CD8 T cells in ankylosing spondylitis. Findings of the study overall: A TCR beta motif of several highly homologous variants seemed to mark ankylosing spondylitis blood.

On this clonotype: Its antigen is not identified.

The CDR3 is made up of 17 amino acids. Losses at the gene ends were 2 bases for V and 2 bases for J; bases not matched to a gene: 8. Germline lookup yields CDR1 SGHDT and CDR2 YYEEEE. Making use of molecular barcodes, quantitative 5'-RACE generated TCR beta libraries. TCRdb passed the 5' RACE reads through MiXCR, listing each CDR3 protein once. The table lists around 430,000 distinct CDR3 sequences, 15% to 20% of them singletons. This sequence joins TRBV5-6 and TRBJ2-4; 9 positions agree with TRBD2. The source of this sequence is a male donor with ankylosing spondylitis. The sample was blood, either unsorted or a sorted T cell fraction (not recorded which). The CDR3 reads CASSFDGGRGTKNIQYF. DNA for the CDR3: TGTGCCAGCAGCTTCGATGGCGGGAGGGGAACCAAAAACATTCAGTACTTC.